This T cell receptor (beta chain) was captured in a study of vaccination effects on CD4 cells after COVID-19. About the study: Post-vaccine specimens arrived a median 72 days past the second dose.

Germline CDR1 MDHEN, CDR2 SYDVKM. The CDR3 is 14 amino acids. V gave up 6 bases and J gave up 0 bases, with 11 bases separating them. A note on this clone: Antigen unknown.

Only in-frame clones appear in the TCRdb table, and some are missing; sequencing was by immunoSEQ multiplex PCR. The data show roughly 55,000 clones, around 80% seen once. Antigen-specific CD4+ T cells were first expanded with viral peptide pools by the ViraFEST assay and only then sequenced. It was after around 10 days of culture that CD4+ T cells were isolated. The cohort was immunized with two doses of either the BNT162b2 or mRNA-1273 vaccine. The sample in question was CD4+ T cells from PBMCs cultured with HCoV-OC43 spike peptides, obtained after COVID-19 vaccination. Subset given: HCoV-OC43 spike overlapping peptide pool stimulation. The clonotype was recovered from a human donor who received a COVID-19 vaccine. V gene TRBV28 combines with J gene TRBJ1-2; D gene uncertain. CDR3 protein: CASSRAQTNYGYTF. The CDR3 bases are TGTGCCAGCAGCCGGGCCCAGACTAACTATGGCTACACCTTC.